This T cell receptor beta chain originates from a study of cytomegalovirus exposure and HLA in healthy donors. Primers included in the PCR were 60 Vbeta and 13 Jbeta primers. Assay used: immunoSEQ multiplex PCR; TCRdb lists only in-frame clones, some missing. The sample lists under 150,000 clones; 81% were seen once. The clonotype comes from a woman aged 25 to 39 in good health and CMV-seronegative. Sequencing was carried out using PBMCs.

CDR3 sequence: CAWSVSTYEQYF. In DNA form, the CDR3 reads TGTGCCTGGAGTGTAAGCACCTACGAGCAGTACTTC. The J gene is TRBJ2-7, the V gene TRBV30; D is uncertain. The CDR3 consists of 12 residues. Germline assignment: CDR1 GTSNPN and CDR2 SVGIG (reference sequence). Trimming cost V 0 bases and J 2 bases, with 5 bases left between them.